The present entry profiles one T cell receptor beta chain with its context. Its antigen is undetermined. The sort gate was single viable CD3+CD4+CD8-CD45RO+ cells for memory CD4+ T cells. The sample comes from a study of memory CD4+ T cells and cytomegalovirus serostatus. General observations from the study: Of 150 to 200 reported CMV TCRbeta sequences, about 67 were found in memory CD4+ repertoires. Suggested: most of the CMV-linked TCR signature lies in CD4+ memory cells.

The CDR3 length is 16 residues. Germline-derived CDR1 and CDR2 are MDHEN and SYDVKM. V lost 4 bases, J lost 2 bases, and 16 bases lay in between. Original processing notes: After removing out-of-frame reads, 2 million to 2.5 million distinct TCRbeta sequences remained. The method was immunoSEQ multiplex PCR; TCRdb's version includes in-frame clones alone and lacks a portion of them. V, J and clone size were drawn from that table, and D and trimming were deduced from the DNA. The table has around 61,000 clones, roughly 80% seen once; the top ten hold roughly 0.4%. The V call is TRBV28, the J call TRBJ2-3; possible D gene TRBD2, 5 bases. This clonotype was obtained from an adult in good health and CMV-seronegative. The sample comprised memory CD4+ T cells from blood. This CDR3 reads CASSSPGGRPTDTQYF. CDR3 DNA: TGTGCCAGCAGTTCCCCAGGAGGCCGTCCCACAGATACGCAGTATTTT.